The next 23 T cell receptor beta chains were all read from a single sample in a study of read filtering for tumor transcriptome and immune sequencing (TCRdb year 2020). Instrument on record: Illumina HiSeq 4000. TCR libraries were constructed from roughly 380 ng RNA using the Immunoverse kit, and molecular barcoded adaptors covering alpha/delta and beta/gamma chains were employed. Through fastp at Q25 and MiXCR, TCRdb rebuilt clones from the public reads, retaining in-frame beta chains. CDR3 protein duplicates are merged, each entry listing the most common genes and DNA. The sample contains roughly 90,000 distinct CDR3 sequences, roughly an eighth of them found a single time. The ten top clones hold about 15% of the sample. The specimen was a population of CD138-negative cells sorted from bone marrow. The sample's cell subset or site label, in plain terms: bone marrow mononuclear cells depleted of CD138+ plasma/myeloma cells by negative magnetic selection. The receptor source for this set is a donor over 35 with multiple myeloma.

This clonotype occurred many times. This rearrangement joins TRBV5-1 to TRBJ2-5; 8 bases are a match to TRBD2. The CDR3 sequence is 16 residues long. In germline, CDR1 is SGHRS, CDR2 YFSETQ. V shed 1 base, J shed 3 bases, and the junction held 8 bases outside the gene matches. CDR3 nucleotide sequence: TGCGCCAGCAGCTTGCAAACAGCGGGAGTAGAAGAGACCCAGTACTTC. It yields the protein CASSLQTAGVEETQYF.

Comments on this clonotype: A much larger clone is a single base away; this may be a read error. The gene calls are TRBV6-1 and TRBJ2-1; D is ambiguous. From germline, CDR1 is MNHNS and CDR2 SASEGT. The CDR3 sequence is 15 residues long. CDR3 protein: CASSSRFGGYNGQFF. The CDR3 bases are TGTGCCAGCAGTTCCCGATTCGGCGGTTACAATGGGCAGTTCTTC.

This clonotype was counted between two and nine times. This sequence joins TRBV20-1 and TRBJ1-6; 8 bases agree with TRBD1. Per germline, CDR1 DFQATT and CDR2 SNEGSKA (reference sequence). The CDR3 has 14 amino acids. The V segment lost 5 bases and the J segment 10 bases; nucleotides outside the gene matches: 10. The CDR3 reads CSAPGQGGSSPLHF. DNA of the CDR3: TGCAGTGCTCCTGGACAGGGCGGTTCGTCACCCCTCCACTTT.

The sample holds many counts of this clonotype. V gene TRBV20-1 combines with J gene TRBJ2-1; no reliable D call. V gave up 3 bases and J gave up 4 bases, with 13 bases separating them. The CDR3 covers 14 residues. CDR1 and CDR2 (germline): DFQATT, SNEGSKA (reference sequence). The CDR3 reads CSASTALYYNEQFF. The CDR3 nucleotides read TGCAGTGCTAGCACAGCCTTATATTACAATGAGCAGTTCTTC.

This clonotype was counted between two and nine times. This chain joins TRBV28 and TRBJ1-6; D gene uncertain. This CDR3 comprises 12 residues. The V end lost 5 bases, the J end lost 8 bases, and 7 bases lay between the germline ends. CDR1 and CDR2 (germline): MDHEN, SYDVKM. CDR3 sequence (DNA): TGTGCCAGCAGTCCCCCCGATTCACCCCTCCACTTT. This codes for CASSPPDSPLHF.

In this sample, this clonotype turned up many times. The gene calls are TRBV5-1 and TRBJ1-1; possible D gene TRBD1, 5 bases. The CDR3 covers 13 residues. CDR1 is SGHRS and CDR2 is YFSETQ in the germline V gene. V lost 5 bases, J lost 4 bases, and 12 bases lay in between. CDR3 amino acids: CASSRDFGTEAFF. Here the CDR3 DNA reads TGCGCCAGCAGTAGGGACTTCGGCACTGAAGCTTTCTTT.

This clonotype appeared many times. V and J are TRBV12-3 or TRBV12-4 and TRBJ2-7; unclear D gene. V was clipped by 3 bases and J by 0 bases, with 9 bases between them. CDR3 length equals 14 residues. DNA of the CDR3: TGTGCCAGCAGTTTTGGTCGGAGCTCCTACGAGCAGTACTTC. The encoded protein is CASSFGRSSYEQYF.

This clonotype was counted ten times or more. The chain combines TRBV6-5 with TRBJ2-7; perhaps TRBD2 as D (7 bases). Germline CDR1 reads MNHEY; CDR2 reads SVGAGI. The V end lost 2 bases, the J end lost 5 bases, and 22 bases lay between the germline ends. The CDR3 consists of 17 residues. The CDR3 DNA is TGTGCCAGCAGTTACACAACTAGCGCAGGGACAATCAACGAGCAGTACTTC. It codes for CASSYTTSAGTINEQYF.

This clonotype was observed many times. The V gene is TRBV6-2 or TRBV6-3, the J gene TRBJ2-1; no clear D gene. The V end was cut by 4 bases, the J end by 4 bases, with 8 bases between. Germline loops: CDR1 MNHEY, CDR2 SVGEGT. The CDR3 has 13 residues. The CDR3 reads CASSSGRYNEQFF. The CDR3 region has the DNA TGTGCCAGCAGTTCCGGTCGATACAATGAGCAGTTCTTC.

The table lists this clonotype with many counts. The CDR3 reads CASSGTGGGELFF. For the CDR3, the DNA is TGCGCCAGCAGTGGAACAGGAGGCGGGGAGCTGTTTTTT. The chain carries TRBV10-2 and TRBJ2-2; D possibly uses TRBD1 or TRBD2 (5 bases each). The CDR3 has 13 amino acids. Germline CDR1 reads WSHSY; CDR2 reads SAAADI. Trimming removed 4 bases from V and 7 bases from J, with 10 bases in between.

This clonotype was detected many times. This chain links TRBV11-2 with TRBJ2-1; TRBD2 aligns across 7 bases. The germline gives CDR1 SGHAT, CDR2 FQNNGV. V lost 6 bases to trimming and J lost 6 bases; unmatched junction nucleotides: 8. CDR3 length: 14 amino acids. In DNA form, the CDR3 reads TGTGCCAGCAGTACTGGACTAGTTGTCAATGAGCAGTTCTTC. Its translation is CASSTGLVVNEQFF.

The chain carries TRBV29-1 and TRBJ2-3; no firm D call. This CDR3 is built from 14 residues. Looked up from germline, CDR1 is SQVTM and CDR2 is ANQGSEA. V was pared by 1 base and J by 3 bases, with 11 bases between. This CDR3 is CSVEGRLATDTQYF. DNA of the CDR3: TGCAGCGTTGAAGGCCGGCTGGCGACAGATACGCAGTATTTT.

This clonotype was found a few times. The gene calls are TRBV7-2 and TRBJ2-2, with D maybe TRBD2 (5 bases). This CDR3 has 16 amino acids. Trimming removed 3 bases at V and 0 bases at J, with 11 bases between. Germline values: CDR1 SGHTA, CDR2 FQGNSA. The CDR3 is CASSFWTLANTGELFF. The CDR3 DNA is TGTGCCAGCAGCTTCTGGACTCTCGCGAACACCGGGGAGCTGTTTTTT.

In this sample, this clonotype turned up many times. The chain couples TRBV12-3 or TRBV12-4 to TRBJ2-5; D not certain. The CDR3 is 13 amino acids. Trimming took 4 bases from V and 4 from J, leaving 10 bases between them. The CDR3 region has the DNA TGTGCCAGCAGTTATCAGGAGAGAGAGACCCAGTACTTC. Translated: CASSYQERETQYF.

In this sample, this clonotype turned up many times. The chain recombines TRBV9 with TRBJ2-2, with D uncertain. This CDR3 has 12 amino acids. The V end lost 4 bases, the J end lost 6 bases, and 7 bases lay between the germline ends. CDR1 SGDLS and CDR2 YYNGEE come from the germline V gene. The CDR3 DNA sequence: TGTGCCAGCAGCCTTACAGCCGGGGAGCTGTTTTTT. This translates into CASSLTAGELFF.

This clonotype was counted ten times or more. The CDR3 spells CSFSDQGGEKLFF. The CDR3, as DNA: TGCAGCTTCTCCGACCAGGGAGGCGAAAAACTGTTTTTT. J is TRBJ1-4 and V is TRBV29-1, with TRBD1 as a possible D gene (5 bases). Trimming stripped 8 bases from V and 8 bases from J, with 18 bases between. The CDR3 is 13 residues long. Germline CDR1 is SQVTM and CDR2 is ANQGSEA.

This clonotype was seen ten or more times. The chain carries TRBV7-9 and TRBJ2-3; 7 bases align to TRBD1. CDR1 and CDR2 from the germline V gene are SEHNR and FQNEAQ (reference sequence). The CDR3 is 15 residues long. Trimming took 4 bases from V and 1 from J; bases not matched to a gene: 5. This CDR3 is CASSSRDSRTDTQYF. The CDR3 region has the DNA TGTGCCAGCAGCTCACGGGACAGTCGCACAGATACGCAGTATTTT.

This clonotype was seen many times. The chain uses TRBV24-1 and TRBJ2-5, with D unresolved. Germline CDR1 and CDR2: KGHDR and SFDVKD. This CDR3 spans 16 amino acids. V was clipped by 2 bases and J by 5 bases, with 17 bases between them. CDR3 nucleotide sequence: TGTGCCACCAGTGATTGGTCCGTGAACCTCGGGGAGACCCAGTACTTC. Translation: CATSDWSVNLGETQYF.

This clonotype came up many times. The chain recombines TRBV5-1 with TRBJ2-3; tentatively, D is TRBD1 (6 bases). The length of the CDR3 is 15 residues. V lost 4 bases and J lost 0, with 12 bases in between. Germline assignment: CDR1 SGHRS and CDR2 YFSETQ. The CDR3: CASSPRQASTDTQYF. The CDR3 DNA is TGCGCCAGCAGCCCCCGACAGGCTAGCACAGATACGCAGTATTTT.

This clonotype was found a few times. A much larger clone is a single base away; this may be a read error. The chain has TRBV6-6 and TRBJ2-3, with no clear D. CDR1 MNHNY and CDR2 SVGAGI come from the germline V gene (reference sequence). This CDR3 spans 13 amino acids. CDR3 amino acids: CAGSLHGTDTQYF. Here the CDR3 DNA reads TGTGCCGGCAGCCTTCACGGGACAGATACGCAGTATTTT.

This clonotype was detected a few times. This may come from a read error, since a much larger clone is one base off. The chain links TRBV6-2 or TRBV6-3 to TRBJ1-1; D gene ambiguous. Trimming removed 2 bases from V and 3 bases from J, with 7 bases in between. The CDR3 is 13 amino acids. CDR1 and CDR2 from the germline V gene are MNHEY and SVGEGT. CDR3 in amino acids: CASSYVGYTEAFF. Here the CDR3 DNA reads TGTGCCAGCAGTTACGTGGGTTACACTGAAGCTTTCTTT.

This clonotype was counted ten times or more. The rearrangement uses TRBV12-3 or TRBV12-4 and TRBJ2-7; TRBD2 is a possible D gene (5 bases). The CDR3 loop spans 12 amino acids. V was shortened by 5 bases and J by 7 bases, with 12 bases between the two germline ends. CDR3 protein: CASSEPGGEQYF. The CDR3 DNA reads TGTGCCAGCAGTGAGCCAGGAGGAGAGCAGTACTTC.

In this sample, this clonotype is medium-sized (0.01 to 0.1%). The chain joins TRBV27 to TRBJ2-1; 9 positions agree with TRBD1. Germline-derived CDR1 and CDR2 are MNHEY and SMNVEV (reference sequence). This CDR3 is built from 16 residues. Germline trimming cut 5 bases from V and 8 bases from J; bases unmatched to any gene: 13. The CDR3 DNA reads as TGTGCCAGCAGTCTGACGGACAGGGGTCGGTCGCATGAGCAGTTCTTC. The encoded protein is CASSLTDRGRSHEQFF.